Shown below are 26 T cell receptor beta chains from a single sample sequenced in a study of T cell responses to AZD1222 COVID-19 vaccine (dated by TCRdb to about 2021). Preparation of the library involved the immunoSEQ multiplex PCR assay. TCRdb obtained this table from immuneACCESS and retained in-frame rearrangements with V and J assigned. These tables miss some clones; where compared with another copy, unresolved V genes account for less than half of the shortfall, and the remainder is unexplained. The sample yields about 140,000 clones; 75% to 95% were counted once. Of the sample, more than 3% is held by the ten largest clones. This sample's time point label indicates: baseline before first vaccination. Sequenced here: peripheral blood, sampled on day 0 of AZD1222 vaccination. All receptors come from an adult in good health.

This clone has a single count. This chain links TRBV5-8 with TRBJ2-2, with 8 bases identical to TRBD1. V lost 3 bases to trimming and J lost 6 bases; unmatched junction nucleotides: 4. The CDR3 runs to 14 residues. Germline lookup yields CDR1 SGHTS and CDR2 YDEGEE. Written as DNA, the CDR3 is TGTGCCAGCAGCTGGACAGGGTCCCCCGGGGAGCTGTTTTTT. It encodes CASSWTGSPGELFF.

V usage is TRBV5-1 and J usage is TRBJ2-5; 10 nucleotides agree with TRBD1. This CDR3 comprises 15 residues. V was pared by 0 bases and J by 2 bases, with 1 base of the junction left unmatched. CDR1 and CDR2 (germline): SGHRS, YFSETQ. CDR3 residues: CASSLGTGGQETQYF. As DNA, the CDR3 is TGCGCCAGCAGCTTGGGGACAGGGGGTCAAGAGACCCAGTACTTC.

This chain uses TRBV7-6 with TRBJ2-1; the match to TRBD1 covers 8 bases. CDR3 length: 16 residues. Trimming took 0 bases from V and 1 from J; bases not matched to a gene: 2. Germline V gene sequence: CDR1 SGHVS, CDR2 FNYEAQ. The CDR3 DNA follows: TGTGCCAGCAGCTTAGCCCAGGGGGCATCCTACAATGAGCAGTTCTTC. This codes for CASSLAQGASYNEQFF.

This chain connects TRBV5-1 to TRBJ2-1; 10 nucleotides agree with TRBD2. Germline CDR1 reads SGHRS; CDR2 reads YFSETQ. The CDR3 runs 17 residues. J was trimmed by 4 bases and V by 0 bases; bases with no gene match: 7. The CDR3 sequence is CASSLVSSGGLYNEQFF. In DNA form, the CDR3 reads TGCGCCAGCAGCTTGGTATCTAGCGGGGGCCTTTACAATGAGCAGTTCTTC.

The chain couples TRBV7-6 to TRBJ2-2; the D call may be TRBD1 or TRBD2 (6 bases each). V was pared by 11 bases and J by 5 bases, with 18 bases between. Germline CDR1 reads SGHVS; CDR2 reads FNYEAQ. The CDR3 totals 14 residues. The CDR3 reads CASRKGGETGELFF. CDR3 DNA: TGTGCCTCCAGGAAGGGGGGCGAAACCGGGGAGCTGTTTTTT. The full variable domain, in which reference TRBV7-6 and TRBJ2-2 provide the parts outside the CDR3, is GAGVSQSPRYKVTKRGQDVALRCDPISGHVSLYWYRQALGQGPEFLTYFNYEAQQDKSGLPNDRFSAERPEGSISTLTIQRTEQRDSAMYRCASRKGGETGELFFGEGSRLTVL.

CDR3 sequence: CAWSRQGGAEAFF. For the CDR3, the DNA is TGTGCCTGGAGTCGACAGGGGGGAGCTGAAGCTTTCTTT. The chain has TRBV30 and TRBJ1-1, with 9 bases aligning to TRBD1. V dropped 2 bases and J dropped 6; count of bases not matched to a gene: 4. The CDR3 runs to 13 residues. CDR1 and CDR2 (germline): GTSNPN, SVGIG (reference sequence). Using reference TRBV30 and TRBJ1-1 for the parts outside the CDR3, the full variable domain is SQTIHQWPATLVQPVGSPLSLECTVEGTSNPNLYWYRQAAGRGLQLLFYSVGIGQISSEVPQNLSASRPQDRQFILSSKKLLLSDSGFYLCAWSRQGGAEAFFGQGTRLTVV.

This rearrangement joins TRBV29-1 to TRBJ2-1; no definite D call. This CDR3 is built from 12 residues. Trimming removed 4 bases at V and 0 bases at J, with 4 bases between. Germline V gene data show CDR1 as SQVTM and CDR2 as ANQGSEA. The CDR3 reads CSVVGSYNEQFF. CDR3 in DNA: TGCAGCGTTGTAGGCTCCTACAATGAGCAGTTCTTC.

The J gene is TRBJ2-5, the V gene TRBV5-4, with D perhaps TRBD1 (6 bases). This CDR3 contains 12 residues. The germline V gene encodes CDR1 SGHNT and CDR2 YYREEE (reference sequence). The germline V and J ends were trimmed by 3 bases and 5 bases, with 8 bases remaining between them. CDR3 residues: CASSSGVETQYF. The DNA of the CDR3 is TGTGCCAGCAGCTCAGGGGTCGAGACCCAGTACTTC.

The chain couples TRBV27 to TRBJ2-7, with D possibly matching TRBD2 (5 bases). V was pared by 3 bases and J by 2 bases, with 11 bases between. Per germline, CDR1 MNHEY and CDR2 SMNVEV (reference sequence). There are 14 residues in the CDR3. CDR3 sequence reads: CASSFSGSAYEQYF. The DNA of the CDR3 is TGTGCCAGCAGTTTTAGTGGGAGCGCCTACGAGCAGTACTTC.

The J gene is TRBJ2-7, the V gene TRBV3-1 (or the pseudogene TRBV3-2); the D is unclear. V dropped 1 base and J dropped 0 bases, with 7 bases sitting between them. Germline CDR1 is LGHDT and CDR2 is YNNKEL (reference sequence). The CDR3 has 14 residues. This CDR3 is CASSQARSSYEQYF. CDR3 in DNA: TGTGCCAGCAGCCAAGCACGGAGCTCCTACGAGCAGTACTTC.

This clone was counted once. V gene TRBV6-5 combines with J gene TRBJ1-1, with D tentatively TRBD1 (5 bases). Between the trimmed V and J ends, which lost 6 bases and 5 bases, there was a span of 13 bases. The CDR3 spans 13 residues. Germline-derived CDR1 and CDR2 are MNHEY and SVGAGI. In nucleotides, the CDR3 is TGTGCCAGCAGACCTCCCGGGGGGACTGAAGCTTTCTTT. This gives the protein CASRPPGGTEAFF.

This chain links TRBV19 with TRBJ2-2, with 11 bases aligning to TRBD2. Germline V gives CDR1 LNHDA, CDR2 SQIVND (reference sequence). Trimming at V came to 6 bases and at J to 8 bases, leaving 11 bases not matched to a gene. There are 16 residues in the CDR3. CDR3 DNA sequence: TGTGCCAGTAGCGCCTCTAGCGGGAGGTCCATAGGGGAGCTGTTTTTT. Its protein product is CASSASSGRSIGELFF. The variable domain in full, completed from reference TRBV19 and TRBJ2-2, reads DGGITQSPKYLFRKEGQNVTLSCEQNLNHDAMYWYRQDPGQGLRLIYYSQIVNDFQKGDIAEGYSVSREKKESFPLTVTSAQKNPTAFYLCASSASSGRSIGELFFGEGSRLTVL.

The genes are TRBV4-2 and TRBJ2-3; D is ambiguous. This CDR3 contains 13 residues. CDR1 is LGHNA, CDR2 YNFKEQ, per germline. Trimming stripped 1 base from V and 7 bases from J, with 9 bases between. This CDR3 is CASSQGEDYTQYF. The CDR3 region has the DNA TGTGCCAGCAGCCAAGGCGAGGATTATACGCAGTATTTT.

The chain couples TRBV25-1 to TRBJ1-1; 7 bases are shared with TRBD1. V was pared by 7 bases and J by 5 bases, with 13 bases of the junction left unmatched. Germline CDR1 reads MGHDK; CDR2 reads SYGVNS. The CDR3 has 15 amino acids. DNA of the CDR3: TGTGCCAGCACCGGAAGGTGGCAGGGGGGGACTGAAGCTTTCTTT. The encoded protein is CASTGRWQGGTEAFF.

The chain combines TRBV6-5 with TRBJ2-2; a weak D match, TRBD2 (7 bases). Germline loops: CDR1 MNHEY, CDR2 SVGAGI. The germline V and J ends were trimmed by 5 bases and 5 bases, with 12 bases remaining between them. CDR3 length: 14 amino acids. The CDR3 is CASSPEGGTGELFF. In DNA, the CDR3 is TGTGCCAGCAGTCCCGAGGGGGGGACCGGGGAGCTGTTTTTT.

This chain links TRBV24-1 with TRBJ2-1; 14 bases are shared with TRBD2. Looked up from germline, CDR1 is KGHDR and CDR2 is SFDVKD. V was pared by 4 bases and J by 9 bases, with 4 bases of the junction left unmatched. This CDR3 contains 15 residues. The CDR3 DNA follows: TGTGCCACCAGTGAGGGACTAGCGGGAGTGGTTGAGCAGTTCTTC. It translates to CATSEGLAGVVEQFF.

This chain links TRBV5-5 with TRBJ2-5; possible D gene TRBD2, 5 bases. The CDR3 spans 14 residues. The germline V and J ends were trimmed by 4 bases and 5 bases, with 15 bases remaining between them. CDR1 SGHKS and CDR2 YYEKEE come from the germline V gene (reference sequence). CDR3 in DNA: TGTGCCAGCAGCCTGGAGGTAGGGTTGGAGACCCAGTACTTC. Amino acid sequence: CASSLEVGLETQYF.

The gene calls are TRBV11-3 and TRBJ1-1; D gene ambiguous. The V gene lost 1 base and the J gene lost 2 bases, with 5 bases spanning the gap. Germline V CDR1 and CDR2: SGHNT, YENEEA. The CDR3 has 13 amino acids. CDR3 bases: TGTGCCAGCAGCTTAGGGGTTAACACTGAAGCTTTCTTT. Translating it yields CASSLGVNTEAFF.

The chain joins TRBV12-3 or TRBV12-4 to TRBJ2-5; D may be TRBD1 (5 bases). Trimming stripped 5 bases from V and 5 bases from J, with 9 bases between. This CDR3 is built from 12 residues. This chain's CDR3 is CASSGHRETQYF. The DNA of the CDR3 is TGTGCCAGCAGTGGACACCGGGAGACCCAGTACTTC.

The chain employs TRBV5-1 and TRBJ2-1; D gene ambiguous. Germline CDR1 reads SGHRS; CDR2 reads YFSETQ. Trimming removed 1 base at V and 13 bases at J, with 12 bases between. The CDR3 loop spans 12 amino acids. The CDR3 region has the DNA TGCGCCAGCAGCTTGAGTGAATTGGAACAGTTCTTC. Its protein product is CASSLSELEQFF. The complete variable domain, with remaining parts taken from reference TRBV5-1 and TRBJ2-1, reads KAGVTQTPRYLIKTRGQQVTLSCSPISGHRSVSWYQQTPGQGLQFLFEYFSETQRNKGNFPGRFSGRQFSNSRSEMNVSTLELGDSALYLCASSLSELEQFFGPGTRLTVL.

The chain carries TRBV7-8 and TRBJ1-1; tentatively, D is TRBD1 (6 bases). The ends were cut back, 5 bases at V and 1 base at J, with 14 bases in the middle. Germline V gene lookup returns CDR1 SGHVS and CDR2 FQNEAQ. CDR3 length: 15 residues. Here the CDR3 reads CASSLGARGNTEAFF. The CDR3 DNA sequence: TGTGCCAGCAGCCTCGGGGCCAGGGGGAACACTGAAGCTTTCTTT.

For the CDR3, the DNA is TGCAGCGTGGGACAGGGAGTGCAGACCCAGTACTTC. It translates to CSVGQGVQTQYF. The genes are TRBV29-1 and TRBJ2-5; the match to TRBD1 covers 9 bases. The length of the CDR3 is 12 residues. J was trimmed by 6 bases and V by 6 bases; bases with no gene match: 5. Per the germline V gene, CDR1 is SQVTM and CDR2 is ANQGSEA.

The chain uses TRBV5-1 and TRBJ2-7; 13 bases are shared with TRBD2. The trim removed 6 bases at V and 5 bases at J, leaving 5 bases unmatched. This CDR3 has 14 amino acids. The germline V gene has CDR1 SGHRS and CDR2 YFSETQ. CDR3 nucleotide sequence: TGCGCCAGCACCTGGGGGACTAGCGGGGACGAGCAGTACTTC. It encodes CASTWGTSGDEQYF.

This chain joins TRBV6-5 and TRBJ1-2, with D possibly TRBD1 on 5 matching bases. Germline V gene data show CDR1 as MNHEY and CDR2 as SVGAGI. V lost 4 bases, J lost 6 bases, and 18 bases lay in between. CDR3 length: 15 residues. CDR3 residues: CASSSVGGRGNGYTF. CDR3 DNA sequence: TGTGCCAGCAGTTCTGTTGGGGGGAGGGGCAATGGCTACACCTTC.

This sequence joins TRBV9 and TRBJ2-7; TRBD2 matches at 12 bases. This CDR3 is 16 amino acids long. Losses at the gene ends were 3 bases for V and 2 bases for J; bases not matched to a gene: 6. CDR1 and CDR2 (germline): SGDLS, YYNGEE. The CDR3 DNA is TGTGCCAGCAGCGGTCCCGGGACTAGCGGGCCCTACGAGCAGTACTTC. Amino acids: CASSGPGTSGPYEQYF.

The chain joins TRBV12-5 to TRBJ1-1; D is perhaps TRBD1 (5 bases). The CDR3 is made up of 13 amino acids. Trimming left V 2 bases short and J 11 bases short, with 15 bases between. Germline values: CDR1 LGHNT, CDR2 FRNRAP. CDR3 in amino acids: CASGLTLWGEAFF. The CDR3 coding sequence is TGTGCTAGTGGTTTGACCCTCTGGGGGGAGGCTTTCTTT.